Listed below are T cell receptor beta chains from one sample, sequenced in a study of PD-1 blockade in classical Hodgkin lymphoma. Generated by immunoSEQ multiplex PCR, the TCRdb table keeps only in-frame clones and is missing some. The sample consists of almost 100,000 clones, just under 95% of them appearing once. The sequencing here drew on peripheral blood mononuclear cells (PBMCs), taken at baseline. Receptors originate from a human donor with classical Hodgkin lymphoma. The CDR3 runs from the conserved cysteine through the conserved F or W. The D gene is left open where the match is weak. Not every row has a clone size; where given, it reads once, few, many or a size class.

j_call d_call clone_size v_call cdr3_nt cdr3_aa
TRBJ2-7 NA NA TRBV7-9 TGTGCCAGCAGCTTTCGATCGGTCTACGAGCAGTACTTC CASSFRSVYEQYF
TRBJ1-2 NA NA TRBV7-9 TGTGCCAGCAGCTTAGCAAGGGGCTACACCTTC CASSLARGYTF
TRBJ2-7 NA NA TRBV6-5 TGTGCCAGCAGTTCCGCCTACGAGCAGTACTTC CASSSAYEQYF
TRBJ2-3 NA NA TRBV27 TGTGCCAGCAGTTTGACCCCTCATTGGGGCGCAGATACGCAGTATTTT CASSLTPHWGADTQYF
TRBJ2-7 NA NA TRBV4-1 TGCGCCAGCAGCCACCGGGAGTGGGCCTACGAGCAGTACTTC CASSHREWAYEQYF
TRBJ1-5 TRBD1 NA TRBV19 TGTGCCAGTAGAACGCAGGGGGTTTCCTATCAGCCCCAGCATTTT CASRTQGVSYQPQHF
TRBJ2-7 NA NA TRBV5-4 TGTGCCAGCAGGGGGGCGGGAGCTTCCGAGCAGTACTTC CASRGAGASEQYF
TRBJ1-2 NA NA TRBV7-9 TGTGCCAGCAGCCCCACAGACATACCGAGCGGCTACACCTTC CASSPTDIPSGYTF
TRBJ1-2 TRBD1 NA TRBV5-4 TGTGCCAGCAGCTTGGAAACAGGGGGCCGCTATGGCTACACCTTC CASSLETGGRYGYTF
TRBJ2-3 TRBD2 NA TRBV5-1 TGCGCCAGCAACTACCTCGGACTAGCGGCAACAGATACGCAGTATTTT CASNYLGLAATDTQYF
TRBJ2-7 NA NA TRBV4-1 TGCGCCAGCAGCCAAGGTAGAGGGAGCTCCTACGAGCAGTACTTC CASSQGRGSSYEQYF
TRBJ2-1 TRBD2 NA TRBV5-1 TGCGCCAGCAGCTTGGCCGCAGCGGGAGGATACAATGAGCAGTTCTTC CASSLAAAGGYNEQFF
TRBJ1-2 NA NA TRBV6-1 TGTGCCAGCAGAGAGGCAGGTAATGGCTACACCTTC CASREAGNGYTF
TRBJ2-2 NA few TRBV6-5 TGTGCCAGCAGTTATGGAACCGGGGAGCTGTTTTTT CASSYGTGELFF
TRBJ2-7 NA NA TRBV23-1 TGCGCCAGCAAAGGGGTACCGAGCTCCTACGAGCAGTACTTC CASKGVPSSYEQYF
TRBJ2-5 TRBD2 NA TRBV5-1 TGCGCCAGCAGCTTCCTCCCGGGACTAGCGGCACAAGAGACCCAGTACTTC CASSFLPGLAAQETQYF
TRBJ1-2 NA NA TRBV6-5 TGTGCCAGCAGTCCATCAACACAGCATAACTATGGCTACACCTTC CASSPSTQHNYGYTF
TRBJ2-3 TRBD1 NA TRBV9 TGTGCCAGCAGCGTAGTCCCAGGGGGCGCAGATACGCAGTATTTT CASSVVPGGADTQYF
TRBJ2-7 NA NA TRBV28 TGTGCCAGCAGTTCCGGACCGTCCTACGAGCAGTACTTC CASSSGPSYEQYF
TRBJ2-7 NA NA TRBV11-2 TGTGCCAGCAGCTTAGAGGTGGGAACCGGCTACGAGCAGTACTTC CASSLEVGTGYEQYF
TRBJ1-5 NA NA TRBV5-1 TGCGCCAGCAGCTTAGATATATGGGAGCCCCAGCATTTT CASSLDIWEPQHF
TRBJ1-2 NA few TRBV7-8 TGTGCCAGCAGCTCACCGACGCGCACCCCACCCCCTGGACAGAAAAACTATGGCTACACCTTC CASSSPTRTPPPGQKNYGYTF
TRBJ2-5 NA NA TRBV4-1 TGCGCCAGCAGCCAAGTGGGGGTAAGAGAGACCCAGTACTTC CASSQVGVRETQYF
TRBJ2-7 TRBD2 NA TRBV9 TGTGCCAGCAGCCCCTGGACTAGCATATACGAGCAGTACTTC CASSPWTSIYEQYF
TRBJ2-1 NA NA TRBV19 TGTGCCACCCCGTGGGTAAGGATCTACAATGAGCAGTTCTTC CATPWVRIYNEQFF
TRBJ1-2 TRBD1 NA TRBV5-1 TGCGCCAGCAGCTACAGGGGGACTGGATTAGGCTACACCTTC CASSYRGTGLGYTF